This T cell receptor (beta chain) was sequenced in a study of technical replicates of blood from a few donors. Clones were sequenced by immunoSEQ multiplex PCR, and TCRdb holds only the in-frame ones, with some missing. Altogether fewer than 100,000 clones are present, 95% to 98% being singletons, with the ten largest covering about 0.29%. Germline lookup yields CDR1 MDHEN and CDR2 SYDVKM. V shed 10 bases and J 4 bases; nucleotides not matched to a gene: 14. This CDR3 has 16 residues. This receptor was obtained from a human donor in good health. The sequenced sample was T cells isolated from PBMCs. The chain is built from TRBV28 and TRBJ1-3; 9 bases line up with TRBD1. CDR3 loop: CATTGQGPLGGNTIYF. CDR3 in DNA: TGTGCCACCACCGGACAGGGGCCATTGGGGGGAAACACCATATATTTT.